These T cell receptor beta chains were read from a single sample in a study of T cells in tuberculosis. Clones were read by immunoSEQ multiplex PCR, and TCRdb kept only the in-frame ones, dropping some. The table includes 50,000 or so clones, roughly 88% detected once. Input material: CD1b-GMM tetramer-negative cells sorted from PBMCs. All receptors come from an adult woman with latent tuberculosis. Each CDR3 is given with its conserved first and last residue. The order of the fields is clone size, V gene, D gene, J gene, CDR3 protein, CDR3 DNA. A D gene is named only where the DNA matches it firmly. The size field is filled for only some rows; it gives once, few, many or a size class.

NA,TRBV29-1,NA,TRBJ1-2,CSVGGRGGYTF,TGCAGCGTAGGAGGGCGGGGGGGCTACACCTTC
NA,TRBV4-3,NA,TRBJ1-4,CASSLNWEEEKLFF,TGCGCCAGCAGTCTAAATTGGGAGGAGGAAAAACTGTTTTTT
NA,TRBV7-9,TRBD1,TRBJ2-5,CASSLGDRVEETQYF,TGTGCCAGCAGCTTAGGGGACAGGGTGGAAGAGACCCAGTACTTC
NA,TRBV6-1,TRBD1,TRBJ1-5,CASSAHLWTGEQPQHF,TGTGCCAGCAGTGCCCACCTTTGGACAGGGGAACAGCCCCAGCATTTT
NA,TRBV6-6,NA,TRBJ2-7,CASSYSDGKGGQYF,TGTGCCAGCAGTTACTCGGACGGTAAAGGAGGGCAGTACTTC
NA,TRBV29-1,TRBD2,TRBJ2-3,CSVDETSGRGDTQYF,TGCAGCGTTGATGAGACTAGCGGGAGGGGTGATACGCAGTATTTT
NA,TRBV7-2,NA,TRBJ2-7,CASSAGLGSYEQYF,TGTGCCAGCAGCGCGGGACTCGGCTCCTACGAGCAGTACTTC
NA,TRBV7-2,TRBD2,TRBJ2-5,CASSLVAGGLGETQYF,TGTGCCAGCAGCTTAGTAGCGGGGGGTCTGGGAGAGACCCAGTACTTC
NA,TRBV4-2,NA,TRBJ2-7,CASNQGGASDEQYF,TGTGCCAGCAACCAGGGGGGGGCTAGTGACGAGCAGTACTTC
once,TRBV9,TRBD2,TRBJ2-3,CASSDPQSGTNADTQYF,TGTGCCAGCAGCGACCCTCAGAGCGGGACTAACGCAGATACGCAGTATTTT
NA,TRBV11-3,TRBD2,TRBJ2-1,CASSLGGRAEEQFF,TGTGCCAGCAGCTTGGGCGGGAGGGCGGAGGAGCAGTTCTTC
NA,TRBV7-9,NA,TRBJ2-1,CASRWDTGNEQFF,TGTGCCAGCAGATGGGACACCGGCAATGAGCAGTTCTTC
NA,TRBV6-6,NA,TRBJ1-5,CASRGPGDSNQPQHF,TGTGCCAGCAGAGGGCCGGGGGATAGCAATCAGCCCCAGCATTTT
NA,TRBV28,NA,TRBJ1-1,CASKVRGPEAFF,TGTGCCAGCAAGGTCAGGGGACCAGAAGCTTTCTTT
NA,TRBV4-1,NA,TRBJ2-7,CASSAGEGGEQYF,TGCGCCAGCAGCGCCGGGGAGGGGGGCGAGCAGTACTTC
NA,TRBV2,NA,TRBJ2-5,CASKERGGQETQYF,TGTGCCAGCAAAGAACGAGGGGGCCAAGAGACCCAGTACTTC
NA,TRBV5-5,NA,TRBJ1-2,CASSTSGSSWGYTF,TGTGCCAGCAGCACCTCGGGGAGCTCTTGGGGCTACACCTTC
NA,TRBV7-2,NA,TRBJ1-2,CASSKYRDNYGYTF,TGTGCCAGCAGCAAGTACAGGGATAACTATGGCTACACCTTC
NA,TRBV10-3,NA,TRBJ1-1,CAISESGAGSSEAFF,TGTGCCATCAGTGAGTCTGGGGCAGGATCCTCTGAAGCTTTCTTT
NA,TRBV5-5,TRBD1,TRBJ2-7,CASSFFRGQGHEQYF,TGTGCCAGCAGCTTCTTTCGGGGACAGGGACACGAGCAGTACTTC
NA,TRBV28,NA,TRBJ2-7,CASSLHTQGIEQYF,TGTGCCAGCAGTTTACATACCCAGGGGATCGAGCAGTACTTC
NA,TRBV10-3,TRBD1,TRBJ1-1,CAISSGQGRITEAFF,TGTGCCATCAGCTCGGGACAGGGGAGGATCACTGAAGCTTTCTTT
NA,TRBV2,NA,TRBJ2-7,CASRGDGSHEQYF,TGTGCCAGCAGGGGGGACGGGAGCCACGAGCAGTACTTC
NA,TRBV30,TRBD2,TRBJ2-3,CAWSFPLAGASTDTQYF,TGTGCCTGGAGTTTTCCCCTAGCGGGGGCTAGCACAGATACGCAGTATTTT
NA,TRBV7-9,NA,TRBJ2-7,CASSSPSGEQYF,TGTGCCAGCAGCTCCCCCTCAGGGGAGCAGTACTTC
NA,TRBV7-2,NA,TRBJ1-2,CASSPPGNYGYTF,TGTGCCAGCAGCCCGCCAGGGAACTATGGCTACACCTTC
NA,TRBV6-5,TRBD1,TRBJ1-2,CASSYGTGKGYTF,TGTGCCAGCAGTTACGGGACAGGGAAAGGCTACACCTTC
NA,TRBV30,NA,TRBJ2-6,CAWAVRRGRPGANVLTF,TGTGCCTGGGCGGTAAGGAGGGGGCGGCCCGGGGCCAACGTCCTGACTTTC
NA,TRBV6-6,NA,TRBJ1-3,CASIPFGGGSGNTIYF,TGTGCCAGCATTCCTTTTGGGGGAGGCTCTGGAAACACCATATATTTT